This TCR beta chain comes out of a study of blood T cell repertoires in COVID-19. On the study more broadly: T cells, B-cell-depleted T cells, or PBMCs provided the cDNA or gDNA that served as material.

Per the original data handling: Reference gene primers were amplified, and this amplification served to estimate nucleated cell counts. Assay: immunoSEQ multiplex PCR; the TCRdb copy retains only in-frame clones and omits some. V and J calls and clone size are given by that table; D and trimming were obtained from the DNA. The sample has about 250,000 clones, about nine tenths seen once; the top ten hold approximately 6%. Enrolment of Seattle patients took place during active infection, and they were followed longitudinally. CDR1 and CDR2 (germline): MNHNY, SVGAGI (reference sequence). The CDR3 sequence is 16 residues long. V dropped 5 bases and J dropped 5; count of bases not matched to a gene: 11.

Sequenced: peripheral blood. This rearrangement joins TRBV6-6 to TRBJ1-2; 10 positions match TRBD1. This clonotype was obtained from a woman younger than 45 with COVID-19, enrolled during active disease. CDR3 in DNA: TGTGCCAGCAGTGTAAGACAGGGGGCGATAGGATATGGCTACACCTTC. It translates to CASSVRQGAIGYGYTF.